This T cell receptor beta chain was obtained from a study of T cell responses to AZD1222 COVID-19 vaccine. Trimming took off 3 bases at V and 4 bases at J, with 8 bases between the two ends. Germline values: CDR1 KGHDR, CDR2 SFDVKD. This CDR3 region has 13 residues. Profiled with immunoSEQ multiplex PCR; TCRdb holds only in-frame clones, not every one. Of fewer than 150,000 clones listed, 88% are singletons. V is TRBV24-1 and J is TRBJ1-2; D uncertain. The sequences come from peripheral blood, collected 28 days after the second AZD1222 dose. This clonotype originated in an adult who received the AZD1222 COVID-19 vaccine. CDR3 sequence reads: CATSDPGSYGYTF. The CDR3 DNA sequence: TGTGCCACCAGTGATCCGGGGTCCTATGGCTACACCTTC.